This T cell receptor beta chain derives from a study of T cell responses to AZD1222 COVID-19 vaccine. V lost 4 bases, J lost 7 bases, and 10 bases stayed unmatched. The CDR3 consists of 15 residues. Per the germline V gene, CDR1 is SGHDN and CDR2 is FVKESK. Assay used: immunoSEQ multiplex PCR; TCRdb lists only in-frame clones, some missing. In the table there are under 200,000 clones, approximately 90% of which are singletons. This receptor was obtained from an adult who received the MenACWY meningococcal vaccine as a control. Sequencing used peripheral blood, obtained 28 days after the second dose of the MenACWY control vaccine. The chain combines TRBV14 with TRBJ2-7, with 10 bases fitting TRBD1. CDR3 amino acids: CASSPAGTGVYEQYF. As DNA, the CDR3 is TGTGCCAGCAGCCCGGCCGGGACAGGGGTATATGAGCAGTACTTC.